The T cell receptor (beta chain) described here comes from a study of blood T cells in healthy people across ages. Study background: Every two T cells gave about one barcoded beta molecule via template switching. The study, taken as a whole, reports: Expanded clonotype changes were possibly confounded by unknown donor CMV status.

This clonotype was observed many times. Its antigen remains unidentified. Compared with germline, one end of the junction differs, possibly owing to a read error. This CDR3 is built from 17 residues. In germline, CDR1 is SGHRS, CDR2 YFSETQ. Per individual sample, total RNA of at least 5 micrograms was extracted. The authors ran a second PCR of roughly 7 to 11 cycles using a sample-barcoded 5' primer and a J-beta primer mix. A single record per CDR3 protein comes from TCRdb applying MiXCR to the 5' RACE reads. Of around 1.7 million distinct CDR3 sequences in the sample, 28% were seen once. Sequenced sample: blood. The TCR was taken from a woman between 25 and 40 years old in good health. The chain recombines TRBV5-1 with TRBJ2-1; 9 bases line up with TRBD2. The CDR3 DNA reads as TGTGCCAGCAGCTTAGGGCTGGCGGGAGGGCCCTACAATGAGCAGTTCTTC. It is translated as CASSLGLAGGPYNEQFF. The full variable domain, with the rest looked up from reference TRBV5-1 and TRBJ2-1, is KAGVTQTPRYLIKTRGQQVTLSCSPISGHRSVSWYQQTPGQGLQFLFEYFSETQRNKGNFPGRFSGRQFSNSRSEMNVSTLELGDSALYLCASSLGLAGGPYNEQFFGPGTRLTVL.